This T cell receptor (beta chain) was captured by sequencing in a study of T cells in women clearing cervical HPV infection. Study information: No precancer developed; the control's incident HPV16 infection cleared within 12 months. Case blood drawn at lesion detection; control blood after infection cleared.

Study conclusions and caveats: Repertoire richness, not evenness, was significantly elevated in CIN3+ cases versus controls. Controls had more TRBV6-7 (0.16%) than cases (approximately 0.11%).

To note about this clone: Its target is not known. The CDR3 end lies 3 residues beyond the end of the read and is filled in from the germline J gene.

After removal of 7 bases from V and 7 bases from J, the junction contained 10 bases not matched to a gene. This CDR3 is built from 14 residues. Per the germline V gene, CDR1 is MNHEY and CDR2 is SVGEGT. Data came from immunoSEQ multiplex PCR; TCRdb stores just in-frame clones and leaves some out. The sample table sets out about 26,000 clones. Sequencing used blood buffy coat. The rearrangement joins TRBV6-2 or TRBV6-3 to TRBJ2-1; 7 bases match TRBD2. The TCR sequence derives from a woman between 18 and 70 years old with a cervical HPV16 infection that either progressed to CIN3+ or cleared (not recorded which). CDR3 loop: CASTTRLALNEQFF. Incomplete CDR3 DNA: TGTGCCAGCACAACACGACTAGCCTTGAATGAG.